This T cell receptor beta chain was obtained from a study of blood T cell repertoires in COVID-19. Background on the study: The analysed material was cDNA or gDNA that came from T cells, B-cell-depleted T cells, or PBMCs.

Looked up from germline, CDR1 is MDHEN and CDR2 is SYDVKM. Trimming took 4 bases from V and 4 from J; bases not matched to a gene: 9. The CDR3 length is 16 residues. The repertoire was sequenced with immunoSEQ multiplex PCR; TCRdb's copy has only in-frame clones and lacks some. This repertoire shows 90,000 to 120,000 clones, around nine tenths found once; its top ten account for around 6%. The source of this sequence is a human donor in a cohort sampled during active COVID-19. J is TRBJ2-3 and V is TRBV28, with 9 nucleotides matching TRBD2. The sample was peripheral blood. CDR3 DNA sequence: TGTGCCAGCAGTTCCCCCATAGCGGGAGCGTCAGATACGCAGTATTTT. Amino acids: CASSSPIAGASDTQYF.